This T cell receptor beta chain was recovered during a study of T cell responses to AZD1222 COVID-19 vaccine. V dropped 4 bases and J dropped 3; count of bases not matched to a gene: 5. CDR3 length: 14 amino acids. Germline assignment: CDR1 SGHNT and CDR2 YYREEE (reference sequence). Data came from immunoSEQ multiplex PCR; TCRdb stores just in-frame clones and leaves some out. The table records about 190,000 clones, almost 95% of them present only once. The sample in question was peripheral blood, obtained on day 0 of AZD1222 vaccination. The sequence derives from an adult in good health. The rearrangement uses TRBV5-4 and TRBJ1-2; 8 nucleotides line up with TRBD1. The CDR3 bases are TGTGCCAGCAGCCTAGGACAGGGACACTATGGCTACACCTTC. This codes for CASSLGQGHYGYTF.